This is a list of T cell receptor beta chains from one sample in a study of blood T cells in healthy people across ages. MiXCR was run by TCRdb on the 5' RACE reads, yielding one entry per CDR3 protein. The sample holds 800,000 or so distinct CDR3 sequences, just under 25% seen once. These data were also reused for a study on T cells of mothers and their children.

Material: blood. The receptors were gathered from a boy aged 5 to 17 in good health. CDR3s include the opening cysteine and the closing phenylalanine or tryptophan. A D gene is named only where the DNA matches it firmly. Part of the rows lack a size; the others show once, few, many or a class for expanded clones.

few	TRBD2	TRBV10-3	TRBJ2-5	TGTGCCACCAGGGACTATTCGCAAGAGACCCAGTACTTC	CATRDYSQETQYF
NA	TRBD1	TRBV28	TRBJ2-5	TGTGCCAGCAGAATGGACAGGGGGAACCAAGAGACCCAGTACTTC	CASRMDRGNQETQYF
few	TRBD2	TRBV6-2/TRBV6-3	TRBJ2-1	TGTGCCAGCAGTTACCCTAGCGGAGATGAGCAGTTCTTC	CASSYPSGDEQFF
few	NA	TRBV10-3	TRBJ1-2	TGTGCCATCAGTGAGGCCGGGGCAACTAACTATGGCTACACCTTC	CAISEAGATNYGYTF
NA	NA	TRBV20-1	TRBJ2-1	TGCAGTGCTAGAGAAGTCGGGTTCAATGAGCAGTTCTTC	CSAREVGFNEQFF
few	TRBD1	TRBV30	TRBJ1-1	TGTGCCTGGAAAGGACAGGCCCCTGAAGCTTTCTTT	CAWKGQAPEAFF
few	TRBD1	TRBV4-1	TRBJ2-7	TGCGCCAGCAGCCAGGGACAGGGCTCCTACAAGCAGTACTTC	CASSQGQGSYKQYF
NA	NA	TRBV29-1	TRBJ2-7	TGCAGCGTTGGTACCGACAGCTCCTACGAGCAGTACTTC	CSVGTDSSYEQYF
few	TRBD2	TRBV7-2	TRBJ2-7	TGTGCCAGCAGCTTATTTGCGTTATCGGCGGGAGGGACCGACGAGCAGTACTTC	CASSLFALSAGGTDEQYF
NA	TRBD1	TRBV5-6	TRBJ2-7	TGTGCCAGCAGCGGGCCCGGACAGGGCACCGGCGAGCAGTACTTC	CASSGPGQGTGEQYF
NA	TRBD1	TRBV19	TRBJ1-2	TGTGCCAGTAGCCCCGGACAGGGCGTCGGCTATGGCTACACCTTC	CASSPGQGVGYGYTF
many	NA	TRBV7-2	TRBJ2-7	TGTGCCAGCAGCCCATCGGGAACCTACGAGCAGTACTTC	CASSPSGTYEQYF
NA	NA	TRBV11-2	TRBJ2-5	TGTGCCAGCAGCTTAGATCCGGGCAGAGAAGAGACCCAGTACTTC	CASSLDPGREETQYF
NA	NA	TRBV12-3/TRBV12-4	TRBJ1-2	TGTGCCAGCCTAGCCCACGTTAACTATGGCTACACCTTC	CASLAHVNYGYTF
NA	TRBD2	TRBV27	TRBJ2-5	TGTGCCAGCAGTTTTAAGACTAGCGGGACTACACAGACCCAGTACTTC	CASSFKTSGTTQTQYF
NA	TRBD1	TRBV6-2/TRBV6-3	TRBJ1-1	TGTGCCAGCAGCCGGACCAGGGGGCCTGAAGCTTTCTTT	CASSRTRGPEAFF
few	NA	TRBV9	TRBJ1-5	TGTGCCAGCAGCGTAGAAGAAAGGGGGCAGCCCCAGCATTTT	CASSVEERGQPQHF
few	NA	TRBV2	TRBJ2-7	TGTGCCAGCAGCGTGATTACGACCTACGAGCAGTACTTC	CASSVITTYEQYF
NA	NA	TRBV3-1	TRBJ2-7	TGTGCCAGCAGCCAAGATAACCGTCTATCCAGCTCCTACGAGCAGTACTTC	CASSQDNRLSSSYEQYF
NA	TRBD1	TRBV6-6	TRBJ1-1	TGTGCCAGCAGCAGACGGACAGGCGGTTCGAACACTGAAGCTTTCTTT	CASSRRTGGSNTEAFF
few	TRBD2	TRBV29-1	TRBJ2-1	TGCAGCGTTGAAGCGGCGGCTAGCGGGAGTGATGAGCAGTTCTTC	CSVEAAASGSDEQFF
NA	NA	TRBV5-1	TRBJ2-4	TGCGCCAGCAGCTATGGGGAAAACATTCAGTACTTC	CASSYGENIQYF
few	NA	TRBV7-2	TRBJ2-3	TGTGCCAGCAGTGATAGGGGAGTGCGCACAGATACGCAGTATTTT	CASSDRGVRTDTQYF
NA	NA	TRBV2	TRBJ2-1	TGTGCCAGCAGTCCCCGATCCTGGACAGAGGATGAGCAGTTCTTC	CASSPRSWTEDEQFF
NA	TRBD1	TRBV12-3/TRBV12-4	TRBJ2-3	TGTACCAGCAGTTCGACAGGGATCCCAGATACGCAGTATTTT	CTSSSTGIPDTQYF
few	TRBD1	TRBV20-1	TRBJ2-5	TGCAGTGCTAGCAAACAGGGGTTTGGGGAGACCCAGTACTTC	CSASKQGFGETQYF
few	NA	TRBV12-5	TRBJ2-1	TGTGCTAGTGCCGTCTGGGGGAGCTCCTACAATGAGCAGTTCTTC	CASAVWGSSYNEQFF
NA	TRBD1	TRBV5-5	TRBJ1-2	TGTGCCAGCAGCTTCGCCGGACAGGCTGGTGGCTACACCTTC	CASSFAGQAGGYTF
NA	NA	TRBV7-9	TRBJ2-7	TGTGCCAGCAGCTTAACCCGGGACGAGCAGTACTTC	CASSLTRDEQYF
NA	NA	TRBV7-8	TRBJ2-7	TGTGCCAGCAGCCTATTAGCGGTAGGGCCTTCTGACGAGCAGTACTTC	CASSLLAVGPSDEQYF
NA	NA	TRBV4-1	TRBJ2-5	TGCGCCAGCAGCCAGGCGGGGCCATCTCAAGAGACCCAGTACTTC	CASSQAGPSQETQYF
NA	TRBD1	TRBV9	TRBJ1-3	TGTGCCAGCAGCGTAGCGGCCACGACAGGGAAGTCTGGAAACACCATATATTTT	CASSVAATTGKSGNTIYF
many	NA	TRBV7-9	TRBJ2-7	TGTGCCAGCAGCGGGGCCCGGGCTACGGACTACGAGCAGTACTTC	CASSGARATDYEQYF
few	NA	TRBV12-3/TRBV12-4	TRBJ2-5	TGTGCCAGCAGTCAAGCCCAGAGGGAGACCCAGTACTTC	CASSQAQRETQYF
few	NA	TRBV7-9	TRBJ1-2	TGTGCCAGCAGCTTAGGCGGCAGGGCTAACTATGGCTACACCTTC	CASSLGGRANYGYTF
NA	TRBD2	TRBV7-2	TRBJ2-5	TGTGCCAGCAGCTTAGATGGTAGCGGGAGTGAGACCCAGTACTTC	CASSLDGSGSETQYF
NA	TRBD1	TRBV7-8	TRBJ2-5	TGTGCCAGCACCACGGCCTTAGACAGGGAAGAGACCCAGTACTTC	CASTTALDREETQYF
NA	NA	TRBV4-3	TRBJ2-5	TGCGCCAGCAGCCAAGAGGGCTCACTCCAAGAGACCCAGTACTTC	CASSQEGSLQETQYF
NA	TRBD1	TRBV7-2	TRBJ1-3	TGTGCCAGCAGCCTGGACAGGCCCCTCTCTGGAAACACCATATATTTT	CASSLDRPLSGNTIYF
NA	NA	TRBV20-1	TRBJ2-7	TGCAGTGCTCCAGATCTAGGGAGCACCTACGAGCAGTACTTC	CSAPDLGSTYEQYF
NA	TRBD2	TRBV28	TRBJ2-2	TGTGCCAGCAGTCCTAGACCCGGGAGGGGCCTCAACACCGGGGAGCTGTTTTTT	CASSPRPGRGLNTGELFF
few	NA	TRBV24-1	TRBJ2-7	TGTGCCACCAGTGGGGGATACTCCTACGAGCAGTACTTC	CATSGGYSYEQYF
NA	TRBD1	TRBV6-5	TRBJ2-1	TGTGCCAGCAGTAAAGACAGGGGCAACAATGAGCAGTTCTTC	CASSKDRGNNEQFF